This T cell receptor beta chain appears in the sequencing data of a study of T cells in Graves' hyperthyroidism and ophthalmopathy. There were TCR beta CDR3 regions amplified from RNA transcripts. When the TCR CDR3 underwent first-round RT-PCR, the HTBI primer set was used. A single record per CDR3 protein comes from TCRdb applying MiXCR to the multiplex PCR reads. The sample lists 530,000 or so distinct CDR3 sequences; 17% were seen once. CDR3 length: 16 amino acids. Germline CDR1 reads MNHNS; CDR2 reads SASEGT. V lost 6 bases and J 2 bases, leaving 19 bases between the germline ends. Whole-study results and caveats: The model predicted ophthalmopathy a median roughly 6.3 months before onset.

This clonotype was recorded many times. Its target is not known. Ophthalmopathy patients had Clinical Activity Score at least 3, NOSPECS grade at least 4, duration under 3 months. Thyroid ultrasound and orbital computed tomography, with clinical symptoms and serum thyroxine and TRAb, informed diagnoses. The chain is built from TRBV6-1 and TRBJ1-1; D is uncertain. This TCR derives from a woman between 18 and 30 years old with Graves' ophthalmopathy. The source material was blood. The CDR3 region is CASRTGPLGENTEAFF. CDR3 coding DNA: TGTGCCAGCAGAACCGGTCCCTTGGGAGAAAACACTGAAGCTTTCTTT.